The entry that follows covers one T cell receptor (beta chain) sequence. The antigen it recognizes is unknown. The record has no base qualities; no much larger clone is one base away. TCR beta CDR3 regions were sequenced from DNA using the immunoSEQ Assay. As for the authors' bioinformatics: T cell density was computed as TCR beta template counts normalized to usable DNA estimated by amplifying housekeeping genes. Using the preseqR package, richness was estimated by extrapolating to 120,000 templates for tissue samples and 400,000 templates for PBMC samples. Clonality was calculated as one minus Pielou's evenness. Differential abundance testing on productive amino-acid clonotypes, with a minimum total count of 5 and an alpha of 0.1, was used to identify tissue-enriched TCRs. The Jaccard Index and the Morisita Overlap Index were used to quantify repertoire overlap between compartments. GLIPH grouped TCR beta CDR3s together with public tetramer-defined viral CDR3s, and a viral motif had to include at least three viral sequences and show V-gene enrichment. As stored in TCRdb, this immuneACCESS dataset retains in-frame rearrangements with V and J assigned. A fraction of the clones does not appear; measured against another copy, unresolved V genes explain less than half of the discrepancy, and the remainder lacks a known reason. That table gives V, J and clone size, and the DNA gave D and trimming. The table for this sample lists 9,500 to 15,000 clones; around four fifths of them were counted only once. The ten largest clonotypes hold around 20% of the sample.

The V end gives up 4 bases and the J end 1 base, leaving 4 bases in the junction not matched to a gene. The CDR3 spans 16 residues, from the cysteine through the phenylalanine. The kept DNA is CDR3 alone, 48 bases in frame from the first base. From a lookup of the germline V gene (reference sequence), CDR1 and CDR2 are MNHEY and SMNVEV. This specimen comes from a study of T cells in localized non-small cell lung cancer (TCRdb year 2020). Background on the whole study: Comparing tumors with uninvolved tumor-adjacent lungs, the study looked at the T cell repertoires of 220 or so patients with early-stage NSCLC. NSCLC patients had a mean age of roughly 69 years, and 120 to 150 were male and over 85 female. All 240 or so NSCLC patients in the cohort were treatment-naive and had localized lung tumors that were resected.

Study-wide conclusions, independent of this receptor: Because of the exploratory design, TCR variables were selected using unadjusted p-values without false-discovery rate correction. A median of 57 of the top 100 tumor clones turned up in the paired uninvolved adjacent lung, and 25 to 30 of those clones also ranked among the top 100 of that same adjacent lung. Because multi-region tumor sequencing was not done, intratumor heterogeneity could not be ruled out. Longer overall survival was associated with higher T cell density in blood, whereas shorter survival was associated with higher clonality in adjacent lung. Uninvolved tumor-adjacent lung showed the highest T cell clonality, higher than tumor, which suggests more focused antigenic responses in the adjacent lung.

At diagnosis, peripheral blood, uninvolved tumor-adjacent lung and tumor were collected and were preserved as a mix of fresh-frozen and FFPE material. For TCR repertoire profiling, blood samples were analyzed in the form of peripheral blood mononuclear cells. The specimen comprised peripheral blood, sampled before any cancer treatment. The chain couples TRBV27 to TRBJ2-6; TRBD1 lines up with 7 middle nucleotides. The receptor's source is a male donor at least 60 years old with stage I lung adenocarcinoma. The sequenced DNA is TGTGCCAGCAGTTCAATACAGGGGTCTGGGGCCAACGTCCTGACTTTC. It translates as CASSSIQGSGANVLTF.